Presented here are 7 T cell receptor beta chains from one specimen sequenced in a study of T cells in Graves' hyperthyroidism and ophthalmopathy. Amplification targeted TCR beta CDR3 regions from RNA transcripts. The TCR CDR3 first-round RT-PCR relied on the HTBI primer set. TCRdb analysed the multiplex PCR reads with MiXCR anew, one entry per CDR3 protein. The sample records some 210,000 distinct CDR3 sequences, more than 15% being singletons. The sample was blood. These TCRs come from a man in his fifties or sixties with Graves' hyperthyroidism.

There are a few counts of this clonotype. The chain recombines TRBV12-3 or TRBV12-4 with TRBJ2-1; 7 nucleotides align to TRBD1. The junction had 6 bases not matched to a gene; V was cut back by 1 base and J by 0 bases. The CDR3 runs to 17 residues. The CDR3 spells CASSLGGQLSSYNEQFF. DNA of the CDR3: TGTGCCAGCAGTTTAGGGGGACAGCTGAGCTCCTACAATGAGCAGTTCTTC.

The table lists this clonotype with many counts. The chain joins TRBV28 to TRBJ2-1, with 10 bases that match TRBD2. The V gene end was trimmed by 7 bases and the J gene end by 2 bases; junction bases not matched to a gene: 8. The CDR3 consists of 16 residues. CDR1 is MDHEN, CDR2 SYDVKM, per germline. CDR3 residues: CASKRQAGGAYNEQFF. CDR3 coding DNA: TGTGCCAGCAAGAGGCAAGCGGGAGGGGCCTACAATGAGCAGTTCTTC.

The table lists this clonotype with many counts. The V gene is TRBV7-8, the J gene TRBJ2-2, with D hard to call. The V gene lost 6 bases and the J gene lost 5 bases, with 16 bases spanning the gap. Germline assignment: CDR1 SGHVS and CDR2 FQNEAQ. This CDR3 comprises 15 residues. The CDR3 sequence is CASSSNPIRTGELFF. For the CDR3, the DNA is TGTGCCAGCAGTTCTAACCCTATTAGGACCGGGGAGCTGTTTTTT. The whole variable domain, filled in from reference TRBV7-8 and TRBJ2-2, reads GAGVSQSPRYKVAKRGQDVALRCDPISGHVSLFWYQQALGQGPEFLTYFQNEAQLDKSGLPSDRFFAERPEGSVSTLKIQRTQQEDSAVYLCASSSNPIRTGELFFGEGSRLTVL.

The CDR3: CATSDLDSYEQYF. The CDR3 DNA reads TGTGCCACCAGTGATTTAGATAGCTACGAGCAGTACTTC. V usage is TRBV24-1 and J usage is TRBJ2-7; D not resolved. This CDR3 region has 13 residues. Germline CDR1 KGHDR, CDR2 SFDVKD. Trimming pared 1 base from V and 3 bases from J, leaving 6 bases between.

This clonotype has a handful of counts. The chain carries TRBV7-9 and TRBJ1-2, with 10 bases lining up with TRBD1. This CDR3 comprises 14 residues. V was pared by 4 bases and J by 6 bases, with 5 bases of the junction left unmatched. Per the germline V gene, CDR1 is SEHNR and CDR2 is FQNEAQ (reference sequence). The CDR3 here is CASSSPGTGDGYTF. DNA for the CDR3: TGTGCCAGCAGCTCCCCCGGGACAGGGGATGGCTACACCTTC.

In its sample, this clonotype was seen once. The DNA of the CDR3 is TGTGCCAGCAGTGGGACTAGCGGGAGTGAGACCCAGTACTTC. It specifies CASSGTSGSETQYF. The V gene is TRBV3-1, the J gene TRBJ2-5; 14 bases align to TRBD2. This CDR3 contains 14 residues. V was pared by 6 bases and J by 5 bases, with 2 bases of the junction left unmatched. Germline-derived CDR1 and CDR2 are LGHDT and YNNKEL (reference sequence).

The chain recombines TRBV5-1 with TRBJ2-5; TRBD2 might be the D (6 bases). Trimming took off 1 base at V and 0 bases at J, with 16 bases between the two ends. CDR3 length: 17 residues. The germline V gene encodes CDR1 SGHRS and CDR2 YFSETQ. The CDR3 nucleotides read TGCGCCAGCAGCTTGCGTGATAGCGGCCTGTACCAAGAGACCCAGTACTTC. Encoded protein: CASSLRDSGLYQETQYF. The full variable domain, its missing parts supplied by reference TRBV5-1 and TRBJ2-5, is KAGVTQTPRYLIKTRGQQVTLSCSPISGHRSVSWYQQTPGQGLQFLFEYFSETQRNKGNFPGRFSGRQFSNSRSEMNVSTLELGDSALYLCASSLRDSGLYQETQYFGPGTRLLVL.